This T cell receptor (beta chain) was sequenced during a study of T cell responses to AZD1222 COVID-19 vaccine. The table came from immunoSEQ multiplex PCR; TCRdb's copy has only in-frame clones and leaves some out. The sample holds fewer than 120,000 clones, 70% to 90% seen once. The CDR3 totals 17 residues. CDR1 SGHAT and CDR2 FQNNGV come from the germline V gene. The trim removed 5 bases at V and 3 bases at J, leaving 9 bases unmatched. This clone was counted a few times. The material sequenced was peripheral blood, taken on day 0 of AZD1222 vaccination. The clonotype comes from an adult in good health. The chain links TRBV11-2 to TRBJ2-1, with 11 bases that match TRBD2. CDR3 coding DNA: TGTGCCAGCAGCCCTCTTCAGGGGACTAGCGGCTACAATGAGCAGTTCTTC. Its translation is CASSPLQGTSGYNEQFF.